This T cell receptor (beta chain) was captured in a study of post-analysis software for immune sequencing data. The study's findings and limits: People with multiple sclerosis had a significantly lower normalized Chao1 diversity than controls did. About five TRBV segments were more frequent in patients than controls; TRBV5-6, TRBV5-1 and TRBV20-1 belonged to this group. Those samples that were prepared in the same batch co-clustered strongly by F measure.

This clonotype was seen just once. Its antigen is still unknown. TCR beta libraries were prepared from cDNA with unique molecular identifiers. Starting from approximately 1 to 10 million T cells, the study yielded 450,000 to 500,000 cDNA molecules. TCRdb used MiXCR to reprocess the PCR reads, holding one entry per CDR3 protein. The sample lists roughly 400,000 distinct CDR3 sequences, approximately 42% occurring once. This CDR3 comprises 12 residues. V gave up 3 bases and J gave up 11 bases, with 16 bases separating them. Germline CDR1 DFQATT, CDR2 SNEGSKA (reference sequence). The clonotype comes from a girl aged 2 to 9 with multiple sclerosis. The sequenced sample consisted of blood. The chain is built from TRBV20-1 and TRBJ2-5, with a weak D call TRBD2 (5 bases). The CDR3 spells CSASGEYYGQYF. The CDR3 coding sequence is TGCAGTGCTAGCGGGGAGTACTACGGGCAGTACTTC.